The 14 T cell receptor beta chains listed next were all sequenced from one sample in a study of T cells in Graves' hyperthyroidism and ophthalmopathy. Amplification of TCR beta CDR3 regions was performed using RNA transcripts as template. TCR CDR3 regions were first amplified by RT-PCR with HTBI primers. TCRdb analysed the multiplex PCR reads with MiXCR anew, one entry per CDR3 protein. Among roughly 740,000 distinct CDR3 sequences listed, 15% to 20% were seen once. Material: blood. The receptor set was obtained from a man aged 18 to 30 with Graves' hyperthyroidism.

This clonotype was recorded many times. The chain employs TRBV7-8 and TRBJ1-2; D unclear. The CDR3 runs 13 residues. The V and J ends lost 1 base and 3 bases respectively, with 6 bases between them. The V gene's germline CDR1 is SGHVS and CDR2 FQNEAQ. CDR3 residues: CASSLDTDYGYTF. Written as DNA, the CDR3 is TGTGCCAGCAGCTTAGACACCGACTATGGCTACACCTTC.

The chain links TRBV6-1 to TRBJ1-2; D unresolved. Germline CDR1 is MNHNS and CDR2 is SASEGT. The CDR3 runs to 14 residues. V lost 6 bases and J lost 0, with 11 bases in between. The CDR3 sequence: CASSLRPANYGYTF. CDR3 bases: TGTGCCAGCAGCCTTCGCCCTGCTAACTATGGCTACACCTTC.

This clonotype was seen at least ten times. The CDR3 DNA reads TGTGCCAGCGCCAATTATGTCTCCTACGAGCAGTACTTC. It translates to CASANYVSYEQYF. This rearrangement joins TRBV27 to TRBJ2-7; D gene uncertain. From germline, CDR1 is MNHEY and CDR2 SMNVEV (reference sequence). Trimming took off 8 bases at V and 0 bases at J, with 11 bases between the two ends. The CDR3 sequence is 13 residues long.

This clonotype was observed a few times. The rearrangement joins TRBV9 to TRBJ1-1, with 7 bases matching TRBD1. V was clipped by 0 bases and J by 1 base; unmatched bases: 6. There are 16 residues in the CDR3. The germline gives CDR1 SGDLS, CDR2 YYNGEE. Here the CDR3 reads CASSVGARGANTEAFF. In DNA, the CDR3 is TGTGCCAGCAGCGTAGGAGCCAGGGGGGCGAACACTGAAGCTTTCTTT.

This clonotype was counted a few times. The chain carries TRBV28 and TRBJ1-3, with TRBD1 identical over 9 bases. Germline CDR1 and CDR2: MDHEN and SYDVKM. V lost 6 bases, J lost 2 bases, and 8 bases stayed unmatched. The CDR3 totals 16 residues. CDR3 in DNA: TGTGCCAGCAGCTATGGACAGGGGCGCACTGGAAACACCATATATTTT. It specifies CASSYGQGRTGNTIYF.

This clonotype has a count of ten or more. The chain links TRBV7-3 to TRBJ2-1; 12 bases fit TRBD2. Germline V lookup: CDR1 SGHTA, CDR2 FQGTGA. The V gene end was trimmed by 0 bases and the J gene end by 9 bases; junction bases not matched to a gene: 15. The CDR3 loop spans 19 amino acids. This chain's CDR3 is CASSLTHLTGTSGLGEQFF. In DNA form, the CDR3 reads TGTGCCAGCAGCTTAACCCATCTGACCGGGACTAGCGGGTTGGGTGAGCAGTTCTTC.

This clonotype was recorded a few times. This sequence joins TRBV6-5 and TRBJ1-2, with 10 bases lining up with TRBD1. Germline V gene lookup returns CDR1 MNHEY and CDR2 SVGAGI. The V segment lost 2 bases and the J segment 6 bases; nucleotides outside the gene matches: 9. The CDR3 is 16 residues long. CDR3 DNA: TGTGCCAGCAGTTACATGTTCGCAGGACAGGGGGATGGCTACACCTTC. This gives the protein CASSYMFAGQGDGYTF.

In its sample, this clonotype was seen a few times. The rearrangement links TRBV9 to TRBJ2-1; 14 positions agree with TRBD2. Losses at the gene ends were 2 bases for V and 6 bases for J; bases not matched to a gene: 1. This CDR3 region has 15 residues. CDR1 is SGDLS, CDR2 YYNGEE, per germline. The CDR3 spells CASSVGLAGANEQFF. The DNA for the CDR3 is TGTGCCAGCAGCGTGGGACTAGCGGGAGCCAATGAGCAGTTCTTC. The entire variable domain, with the rest obtained from reference TRBV9 and TRBJ2-1, is as follows: DSGVTQTPKHLITATGQRVTLRCSPRSGDLSVYWYQQSLDQGLQFLIQYYNGEERAKGNILERFSAQQFPDLHSELNLSSLELGDSALYFCASSVGLAGANEQFFGPGTRLTVL.

In this sample, this clonotype turned up a few times. The J gene is TRBJ2-7, the V gene TRBV12-3 or TRBV12-4; 8 bases are a match to TRBD2. CDR3 length equals 14 residues. Trimming at V came to 7 bases and at J to 1 base, leaving 6 bases not matched to a gene. CDR3 nucleotide sequence: TGTGCCAGCAACCCGGGAGGGCATTCCTACGAGCAGTACTTC. Its protein product is CASNPGGHSYEQYF.

Ten or more counts support this clonotype. V gene TRBV7-2 combines with J gene TRBJ1-1; no clear D. The CDR3 has 12 amino acids. V was clipped by 0 bases and J by 7 bases, with 6 bases between them. Per germline, CDR1 SGHTA and CDR2 FQGNSA. Written as DNA, the CDR3 is TGTGCCAGCAGCTTAGCGGCAGTTGAAGCTTTCTTT. Translating gives CASSLAAVEAFF.

The table lists this clonotype with many counts. The chain is built from TRBV6-1 and TRBJ1-1; weak D call: TRBD1 (6 bases). Germline V gives CDR1 MNHNS, CDR2 SASEGT. Trimming removed 7 bases from V and 1 base from J, with 16 bases in between. The CDR3 spans 15 residues. CDR3 amino acids: CASISGGWGNTEAFF. The CDR3 DNA reads TGTGCCAGCATAAGTGGGGGCTGGGGGAACACTGAAGCTTTCTTT.

In regard to this clonotype: A much more abundant neighbour one base away suggests this may be a read error. The V gene is TRBV7-9, the J gene TRBJ2-7; D perhaps matches TRBD1 (6 bases). The CDR3 contains 13 residues. With 7 bases removed from V and 2 bases from J, the gap between germline ends came to 12 bases. The V gene's germline CDR1 is SEHNR and CDR2 FQNEAQ (reference sequence). This chain's CDR3 is CASTRDTAYEQYF. CDR3 in DNA: TGTGCCAGCACCCGGGACACCGCCTACGAGCAGTACTTC.

This clonotype occurred many times. The chain employs TRBV7-2 and TRBJ2-7; D not certain. Germline-derived CDR1 and CDR2 are SGHTA and FQGNSA. This CDR3 comprises 11 residues. Trimming removed 5 bases from V and 7 bases from J, with 9 bases in between. In DNA, the CDR3 is TGTGCCAGCAGCGTACTGGGGGAGCAGTACTTC. This translates into CASSVLGEQYF. Using reference TRBV7-2 and TRBJ2-7 for the parts outside the CDR3, the full variable domain is GAGVSQSPSNKVTEKGKDVELRCDPISGHTALYWYRQSLGQGLEFLIYFQGNSAPDKSGLPSDRFSAERTGGSVSTLTIQRTQQEDSAVYLCASSVLGEQYFGPGTRLTVT.

V gene TRBV7-8 combines with J gene TRBJ2-5, with D perhaps TRBD2 (5 bases). V dropped 5 bases and J dropped 3 bases, with 16 bases sitting between them. Germline-derived CDR1 and CDR2 are SGHVS and FQNEAQ. This CDR3 is built from 15 residues. CDR3 in DNA: TGTGCCAGCAGCCCAGGCCCGGGGTGGGAAGAGACCCAGTACTTC. It specifies CASSPGPGWEETQYF.